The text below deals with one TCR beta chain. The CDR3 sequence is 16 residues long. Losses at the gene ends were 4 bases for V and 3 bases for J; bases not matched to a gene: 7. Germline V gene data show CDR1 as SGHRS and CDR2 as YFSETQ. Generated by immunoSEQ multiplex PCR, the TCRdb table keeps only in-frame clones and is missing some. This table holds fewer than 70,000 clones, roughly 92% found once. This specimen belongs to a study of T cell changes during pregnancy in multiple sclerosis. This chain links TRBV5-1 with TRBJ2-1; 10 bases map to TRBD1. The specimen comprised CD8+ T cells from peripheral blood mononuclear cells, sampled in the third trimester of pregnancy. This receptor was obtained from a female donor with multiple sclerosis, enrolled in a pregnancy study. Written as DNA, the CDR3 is TGCGCCAGCAGCGGCTCCGGGACAGGGGTCTACAATGAGCAGTTCTTC. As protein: CASSGSGTGVYNEQFF. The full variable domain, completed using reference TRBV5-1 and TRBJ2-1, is KAGVTQTPRYLIKTRGQQVTLSCSPISGHRSVSWYQQTPGQGLQFLFEYFSETQRNKGNFPGRFSGRQFSNSRSEMNVSTLELGDSALYLCASSGSGTGVYNEQFFGPGTRLTVL.